This T cell receptor beta chain was documented in a study of response to subunit inactivated influenza vaccine. Study observations and caveats: The authors suggested that few new T cells are recruited per seasonal influenza vaccination.

As regards this clonotype: Its antigen is unidentified.

This CDR3 comprises 12 residues. The V gene lost 6 bases and the J gene lost 4 bases, with 10 bases spanning the gap. Germline CDR1 SQVTM, CDR2 ANQGSEA. MiXCR was run by TCRdb on the RT-PCR reads, yielding one entry per CDR3 protein. The sample consists of about 500,000 distinct CDR3 sequences, less than 7.5% of them appearing once. This clonotype was obtained from a man aged 45 to 75 who received an inactivated influenza vaccine. The starting material was PBMCs from blood, obtained less than 30 months after vaccination. The chain uses TRBV29-1 and TRBJ1-5; D unclear. CDR3 residues: CSVVEANQPQHF. In nucleotides, the CDR3 is TGCAGCGTCGTTGAGGCGAATCAGCCCCAGCATTTT.